Below are 5 T cell receptor beta chains sequenced from a single sample in a study of CXCR3-negative and CXCR3-positive naive CD8 T cells. The study made its TRB cDNA libraries by 5' RACE, adding UMI labels. No DNA is given; TCRdb re-called the 5' RACE reads and lists each CDR3 protein once. Across some 130,000 distinct CDR3 sequences, the top ten clones capture less than 0.3% of the sample. Sequencing input: naive CXCR3- CD8+ T cells from blood. The subset denotes: CD45RO-CCR7+CD27+CD95- naive CD8+ T cells lacking CXCR3 (TNR3-). These receptors were collected from a human donor in good health. Some clones in this sample may be carry-over from other donors' samples.

The chain combines TRBV5-1 with TRBJ2-1. This CDR3 spans 14 amino acids. CDR1 and CDR2 (germline): SGHRS, YFSETQ. The chain's CDR3 is CASSSLDLGNEQFF.

The chain joins TRBV6-1 to TRBJ2-5; the D gene TCRdb calls, TRBD1, cannot be checked with no DNA. The CDR3 is made up of 16 amino acids. From germline, CDR1 is MNHNS and CDR2 SASEGT. The CDR3 reads CASSEAVGKGEETQYF.

The rearrangement links TRBV7-2 to TRBJ2-2; TCRdb gives TRBD1 as the D gene, but with no DNA this cannot be confirmed. The CDR3 sequence is 13 residues long. Germline loops: CDR1 SGHTA, CDR2 FQGNSA. This chain's CDR3 is CASSYGRTGELFF.

J is TRBJ2-7 and V is TRBV29-1. This CDR3 has 12 residues. Germline V CDR1 and CDR2: SQVTM, ANQGSEA. The chain's CDR3 is CSVGIDVYEQYF.

The V call is TRBV20-1, the J call TRBJ2-7; the D call of TRBD1 rests on TCRdb alone, since no DNA is present to check it. Per the germline V gene, CDR1 is DFQATT and CDR2 is SNEGSKA (reference sequence). This CDR3 comprises 14 residues. The CDR3 loop reads CSARDPRGDYEQYF.